What follows are 30 T cell receptor beta chains derived from one specimen sequenced in a study of blood T cell repertoires in COVID-19. Sequencing was performed with immunoSEQ multiplex PCR; in TCRdb, only in-frame clones are kept and a portion is missing. The sample lists about 100,000 clones; 70% to 80% were seen once. The sequencing sample was made of peripheral blood. The receptors come from a man between 60 and 70 years old with active or convalescent COVID-19.

J is TRBJ2-7 and V is TRBV5-5, with 7 bases identical to TRBD2. This CDR3 is 14 amino acids long. V shed 4 bases and J 0 bases; nucleotides not matched to a gene: 4. Germline values: CDR1 SGHKS, CDR2 YYEKEE (reference sequence). DNA for the CDR3: TGTGCCAGCAGCATACTAGCGTTCTCCTACGAGCAGTACTTC. As protein: CASSILAFSYEQYF. Full variable domain (missing parts from reference TRBV5-5 and TRBJ2-7): DAGVTQSPTHLIKTRGQQVTLRCSPISGHKSVSWYQQVLGQGPQFIFQYYEKEERGRGNFPDRFSARQFPNYSSELNVNALLLGDSALYLCASSILAFSYEQYFGPGTRLTVT.

Concerning this clone: The limits of the CDR3 on the DNA are not certain, so only TCRdb's listed CDR3 is given. The chain carries TRBV3-1 (or the pseudogene TRBV3-2) and TRBJ1-6; the table's D call, TRBD1, has no DNA check behind it. The CDR3 extends over 19 residues, inclusive of both ends. Germline CDR1 is LGHDT and CDR2 is YNNKEL (reference sequence). The CDR3 loop is CASSQGDFGPGTYNSPLHF.

The chain combines TRBV15 with TRBJ2-3, with a tentative D call TRBD2 (5 bases). Germline V gene lookup returns CDR1 LNHNV and CDR2 YYDKDF (reference sequence). Trimming left V 4 bases short and J 2 bases short, with 7 bases between. The CDR3 contains 13 residues. CDR3 residues: CATSILATDTQYF. The CDR3 coding sequence is TGTGCCACCAGCATCCTAGCCACAGATACGCAGTATTTT.

This clone was observed a handful of times. This rearrangement joins TRBV7-9 to TRBJ2-1, with D perhaps matching TRBD2 (5 bases). Per the germline V gene, CDR1 is SEHNR and CDR2 is FQNEAQ (reference sequence). V gave up 5 bases and J gave up 1 base, with 15 bases separating them. The CDR3 runs to 16 residues. The CDR3 DNA sequence: TGTGCCAGCAGCCCCCGGACTGGGGTTTCCTACAATGAGCAGTTCTTC. It translates to CASSPRTGVSYNEQFF.

This clone appeared a few times. The gene calls are TRBV5-5 and TRBJ2-5; 8 positions match TRBD2. Germline CDR1 reads SGHKS; CDR2 reads YYEKEE (reference sequence). The length of the CDR3 is 19 residues. V lost 3 bases to trimming and J lost 1 base; unmatched junction nucleotides: 17. The chain's CDR3 is CASSSRGGNHRVLQETQYF. CDR3 DNA sequence: TGTGCCAGCAGCTCCCGGGGGGGGAATCACCGAGTCCTCCAAGAGACCCAGTACTTC.

This rearrangement joins TRBV2 to TRBJ2-4; weak D call: TRBD1 (6 bases). The CDR3 length is 13 residues. Trimming left V 3 bases short and J 7 bases short, with 10 bases between. CDR1 and CDR2 from the germline V gene are SNHLY and FYNNEI. DNA of the CDR3: TGTGCCAGCAGTGACGGGCAGGGGAACATTCAGTACTTC. It yields the protein CASSDGQGNIQYF. The complete variable domain, with remaining parts taken from reference TRBV2 and TRBJ2-4, reads EPEVTQTPSHQVTQMGQEVILRCVPISNHLYFYWYRQILGQKVEFLVSFYNNEISEKSEIFDDQFSVERPDGSNFTLKIRSTKLEDSAMYFCASSDGQGNIQYFGAGTRLSVL.

This clone has a single count. The rearrangement joins TRBV11-2 to TRBJ2-2; 7 positions match TRBD1. Germline V lookup: CDR1 SGHAT, CDR2 FQNNGV. This CDR3 has 16 residues. The ends lost 5 bases at V and 5 bases at J; junction bases unmatched: 11. The CDR3 loop reads CASSPSDRDRTGELFF. The CDR3 DNA is TGTGCCAGCAGCCCATCCGACAGGGATCGAACCGGGGAGCTGTTTTTT.

The chain combines TRBV3-1 (or the pseudogene TRBV3-2) with TRBJ1-5, with 7 positions matching TRBD1. The V gene end was trimmed by 2 bases and the J gene end by 6 bases; junction bases not matched to a gene: 4. The length of the CDR3 is 14 residues. Germline V gene sequence: CDR1 LGHDT, CDR2 YNNKEL (reference sequence). CDR3 sequence: CASSQNRGRQPQHF. CDR3 coding DNA: TGTGCCAGCAGCCAAAACAGGGGACGTCAGCCCCAGCATTTT.

The V gene is TRBV24-1, the J gene TRBJ1-1; D may be TRBD1 (5 bases). The CDR3 has 13 residues. Per the germline V gene, CDR1 is KGHDR and CDR2 is SFDVKD. With 9 bases removed from V and 1 base from J, the gap between germline ends came to 11 bases. The CDR3 protein is CATRRGRNTEAFF. In DNA form, the CDR3 reads TGTGCCACCCGTCGGGGGAGGAACACTGAAGCTTTCTTT.

The rearrangement links TRBV2 to TRBJ1-3; no definite D call. This CDR3 contains 14 residues. V shed 3 bases and J shed 0 bases, with 6 bases lying between them. CDR1 is SNHLY and CDR2 is FYNNEI in the germline V gene. CDR3 sequence (DNA): TGTGCCAGCAGTGACAGGCACTCTGGAAACACCATATATTTT. Amino acid sequence: CASSDRHSGNTIYF.

This clone has a handful of counts. The chain couples TRBV19 to TRBJ2-1, with 8 bases aligning to TRBD2. CDR1 is LNHDA, CDR2 SQIVND, per germline (reference sequence). This CDR3 contains 16 residues. V shed 3 bases and J 7 bases; nucleotides not matched to a gene: 11. Here the CDR3 reads CASSIGGSRGGNEQFF. The CDR3 region has the DNA TGTGCCAGTAGTATCGGCGGGTCTCGGGGGGGGAATGAGCAGTTCTTC.

This chain links TRBV27 with TRBJ2-7, with D possibly matching TRBD2 (6 bases). CDR1 and CDR2 (germline): MNHEY, SMNVEV (reference sequence). Trimming cost V 3 bases and J 2 bases, with 11 bases left between them. The CDR3 has 14 amino acids. CDR3 DNA sequence: TGTGCCAGCAGTTTGACCGGGGGTACCTACGAGCAGTACTTC. Encoded protein: CASSLTGGTYEQYF.

CDR3 nucleotide sequence: TGTGCCAGCAGTTACCACACTAGCGGGAGTGGCAATGAGCAGTTCTTC. Translated, it gives CASSYHTSGSGNEQFF. This chain links TRBV6-2 or TRBV6-3 with TRBJ2-1; the match to TRBD2 covers 11 bases. Looked up from germline, CDR1 is MNHEY and CDR2 is SVGEGT. Trimming cost V 2 bases and J 6 bases; bases outside gene matches: 6. The length of the CDR3 is 16 residues.

V is TRBV7-9 and J is TRBJ1-4; D remains ambiguous. Trimming took 0 bases from V and 0 from J, leaving 5 bases between them. The CDR3 runs 15 residues. Germline V lookup: CDR1 SEHNR, CDR2 FQNEAQ (reference sequence). CDR3 sequence reads: CASSLAGATNEKLFF. DNA for the CDR3: TGTGCCAGCAGCTTAGCCGGGGCAACTAATGAAAAACTGTTTTTT.

The sample holds a few counts of this clone. The chain joins TRBV18 to TRBJ1-2, with TRBD1 matching over 7 bases. Germline CDR1 is KGHSH and CDR2 is LQKENI. CDR3 length: 13 residues. V lost 4 bases and J lost 5; bases outside the gene matches: 4. This CDR3 is CASSRTGEYGYTF. As DNA, the CDR3 is TGTGCCAGCTCACGGACAGGCGAATATGGCTACACCTTC.

The rearrangement links TRBV19 to TRBJ2-6; TRBD1 is a possible D gene (5 bases). From germline, CDR1 is LNHDA and CDR2 SQIVND (reference sequence). The germline V and J ends were trimmed by 3 bases and 0 bases, with 21 bases remaining between them. The CDR3 is made up of 20 amino acids. CDR3 region: CASSIRSSGAGDSGANVLTF. The CDR3 bases are TGTGCCAGTAGTATCAGGAGTAGTGGGGCCGGAGACTCTGGGGCCAACGTCCTGACTTTC.

The rearrangement uses TRBV5-4 and TRBJ2-5; maybe TRBD1 (5 bases). Looked up from germline, CDR1 is SGHNT and CDR2 is YYREEE (reference sequence). The V gene lost 0 bases and the J gene lost 4 bases, with 13 bases spanning the gap. The CDR3 is made up of 15 amino acids. The CDR3 loop reads CASSLDSGMSETQYF. CDR3 DNA: TGTGCCAGCAGCTTGGATTCAGGGATGTCAGAGACCCAGTACTTC.

The chain combines TRBV28 with TRBJ2-3; 7 bases are shared with TRBD1. The CDR3 totals 14 residues. Germline CDR1 reads MDHEN; CDR2 reads SYDVKM. V was clipped by 2 bases and J by 7 bases; unmatched bases: 6. The CDR3, as DNA: TGTGCCAGCAGTTTACAGGGGGTGGGGAATACGCAGTATTTT. Amino acid sequence: CASSLQGVGNTQYF. The whole variable domain, filled in from reference TRBV28 and TRBJ2-3, reads DVKVTQSSRYLVKRTGEKVFLECVQDMDHENMFWYRQDPGLGLRLIYFSYDVKMKEKGDIPEGYSVSREKKERFSLILESASTNQTSMYLCASSLQGVGNTQYFGPGTRLTVL.

The genes are TRBV30 and TRBJ1-1; maybe TRBD1 (6 bases). V was cut by 3 bases and J by 0 bases, with 8 bases left in between. The CDR3 is 13 amino acids. The V gene's germline CDR1 is GTSNPN and CDR2 SVGIG (reference sequence). The CDR3 DNA reads TGTGCCTGGAGGAGGGGGATGAACACTGAAGCTTTCTTT. Translating it yields CAWRRGMNTEAFF.

By its share, this clone is medium-sized (0.01 to 0.1%). V gene TRBV18 combines with J gene TRBJ2-1; D perhaps matches TRBD2 (6 bases). The CDR3 totals 15 residues. Trimming pared 3 bases from V and 7 bases from J, leaving 16 bases between. The germline V gene has CDR1 KGHSH and CDR2 LQKENI. The CDR3: CASSPKRSGRNEQFF. CDR3 nucleotide sequence: TGTGCCAGCTCACCGAAGAGGTCAGGGAGGAATGAGCAGTTCTTC.

In this sample, this clone turned up once. The rearrangement joins TRBV9 to TRBJ2-7; D remains unclear. Germline CDR1 is SGDLS and CDR2 is YYNGEE. V shed 1 base and J shed 0 bases, with 8 bases lying between them. The CDR3 is 14 residues long. The CDR3: CASSVTLSSYEQYF. CDR3 nucleotides: TGTGCCAGCAGCGTAACTTTAAGCTCCTACGAGCAGTACTTC. The variable domain in full, completed from reference TRBV9 and TRBJ2-7, reads DSGVTQTPKHLITATGQRVTLRCSPRSGDLSVYWYQQSLDQGLQFLIQYYNGEERAKGNILERFSAQQFPDLHSELNLSSLELGDSALYFCASSVTLSSYEQYFGPGTRLTVT.

This rearrangement joins TRBV10-3 to TRBJ2-1; no firm D call. The CDR3 loop spans 13 amino acids. V lost 10 bases and J lost 1, with 11 bases in between. Germline-derived CDR1 and CDR2 are ENHRY and SYGVKD. CDR3 nucleotide sequence: TGTGCCACCCGAATGGAGTCCTACAATGAGCAGTTCTTC. As protein: CATRMESYNEQFF.

This rearrangement joins TRBV6-5 to TRBJ2-2; TRBD2 might be the D (6 bases). There are 14 residues in the CDR3. Per germline, CDR1 MNHEY and CDR2 SVGAGI. V shed 1 base and J shed 3 bases, with 6 bases lying between them. CDR3 amino acids: CASSYWGDTGELFF. CDR3 coding DNA: TGTGCCAGCAGTTACTGGGGGGACACCGGGGAGCTGTTTTTT.

This clone has a single count. The V and J genes are TRBV19 and TRBJ2-3; 16 nucleotides line up with TRBD2. This CDR3 is built from 18 residues. J gave up 4 bases and V 10 bases, and 14 bases lay outside the gene matches. Germline CDR1 LNHDA, CDR2 SQIVND (reference sequence). The CDR3 here is CATQGLAGGRAGPDTQYF. CDR3 nucleotide sequence: TGTGCCACCCAGGGACTAGCGGGAGGGAGAGCCGGACCAGATACGCAGTATTTT.

This clone was found once. The gene calls are TRBV7-9 and TRBJ2-6; D is possibly TRBD1 (5 bases). The V gene's germline CDR1 is SEHNR and CDR2 FQNEAQ (reference sequence). The V gene lost 5 bases and the J gene lost 8 bases, with 13 bases spanning the gap. The CDR3 covers 14 residues. CDR3 sequence reads: CASSPRVGPNVLTF. For the CDR3, the DNA is TGTGCCAGCAGCCCAAGGGTGGGGCCCAACGTCCTGACTTTC.

This rearrangement joins TRBV5-1 to TRBJ1-2, with D maybe TRBD1 (5 bases). Germline V CDR1 and CDR2: SGHRS, YFSETQ. The CDR3 loop spans 14 amino acids. Trimming took 1 base from V and 3 from J, leaving 10 bases between them. The CDR3 sequence is CASSLIGEDYGYTF. CDR3 in DNA: TGCGCCAGCAGCTTGATAGGGGAAGACTATGGCTACACCTTC.

The CDR3 loop is CASGRREGPYNEQFF. The DNA for the CDR3 is TGTGCCAGCGGTAGGAGGGAAGGACCCTACAATGAGCAGTTCTTC. The J gene is TRBJ2-1, the V gene TRBV6-5; maybe TRBD2 (6 bases). Germline V CDR1 and CDR2: MNHEY, SVGAGI. V lost 8 bases, J lost 2 bases, and 16 bases lay in between. This CDR3 region has 15 residues.

This clone was seen just once. The chain uses TRBV5-8 and TRBJ2-2; 8 bases fit TRBD2. The CDR3 is 17 amino acids. Unmatched junction bases numbered 9, after V lost 2 bases and J lost 3 bases. Germline CDR1 SGHTS, CDR2 YDEGEE. The CDR3 region is CASSFLSGVADTGELFF. CDR3 coding DNA: TGTGCCAGCAGCTTCCTTAGCGGGGTCGCCGACACCGGGGAGCTGTTTTTT.

This chain uses TRBV28 with TRBJ2-1; 8 nucleotides match TRBD2. This CDR3 is 17 amino acids long. The germline CDR1 and CDR2 sequences are MDHEN and SYDVKM. V trimming: 1 base; J trimming: 8 bases; junction bases outside the gene matches: 13. The CDR3 coding sequence is TGTGCCAGCAGTTTATCCTTGACTAGCGTGGGGGGGGATGAGCAGTTCTTC. It translates to CASSLSLTSVGGDEQFF. Drawing the rest from reference TRBV28 and TRBJ2-1, the complete variable domain is DVKVTQSSRYLVKRTGEKVFLECVQDMDHENMFWYRQDPGLGLRLIYFSYDVKMKEKGDIPEGYSVSREKKERFSLILESASTNQTSMYLCASSLSLTSVGGDEQFFGPGTRLTVL.

This chain links TRBV14 with TRBJ2-1, with D possibly being TRBD2 (6 bases). The V and J ends lost 5 bases and 7 bases respectively, with 9 bases between them. CDR3 length: 12 amino acids. CDR1 SGHDN and CDR2 FVKESK come from the germline V gene. In DNA, the CDR3 is TGTGCCAGCAGCGGGACTCGAAATGAGCAGTTCTTC. Its translation: CASSGTRNEQFF.